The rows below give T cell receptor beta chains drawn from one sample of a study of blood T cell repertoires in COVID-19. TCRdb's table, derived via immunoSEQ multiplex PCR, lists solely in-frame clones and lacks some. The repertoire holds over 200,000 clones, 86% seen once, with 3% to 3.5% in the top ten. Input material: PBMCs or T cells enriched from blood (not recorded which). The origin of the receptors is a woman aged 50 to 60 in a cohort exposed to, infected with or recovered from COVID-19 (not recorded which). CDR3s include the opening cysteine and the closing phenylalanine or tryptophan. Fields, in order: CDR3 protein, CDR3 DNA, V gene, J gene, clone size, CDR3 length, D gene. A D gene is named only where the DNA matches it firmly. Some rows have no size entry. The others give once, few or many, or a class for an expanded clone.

CASSLSCEQYF	TGTGCCAGCAGCTTATCCTGCGAGCAGTACTTC	TRBV7-3	TRBJ2-7	.	11	.
CASSYGLAGPTSTDTQYF	TGTGCCAGCAGCTATGGACTAGCGGGTCCAACTAGCACAGATACGCAGTATTTT	TRBV7-8	TRBJ2-3	.	18	TRBD2
CASSQQENTEAFF	TGTGCCAGCAGCCAACAGGAGAACACTGAAGCTTTCTTT	TRBV3-1/TRBV3-2	TRBJ1-1	.	13	.
CASSPSGGAYGANVLTF	TGTGCCAGCAGTCCATCTGGGGGCGCTTACGGGGCCAACGTCCTGACTTTC	TRBV6-6	TRBJ2-6	.	17	.
CSVGTGGLGEQYF	TGCAGCGTTGGGACAGGGGGCTTGGGCGAGCAGTACTTC	TRBV29-1	TRBJ2-7	.	13	TRBD1
CASSSTGDTEAFF	TGTGCCAGCAGCTCTACAGGGGACACTGAAGCTTTCTTT	TRBV3-1/TRBV3-2	TRBJ1-1	.	13	TRBD1
CAINIAGGPYNEQFF	TGTGCCATCAATATAGCGGGGGGGCCCTACAATGAGCAGTTCTTC	TRBV10-3	TRBJ2-1	.	15	TRBD2
CRAGRVNGYTF	TGCAGGGCAGGGCGTGTTAATGGCTACACCTTC	TRBV20-1	TRBJ1-2	.	11	.
CASSLAAGVGNEQFF	TGTGCCAGCAGCCTCGCAGCGGGGGTGGGCAATGAGCAGTTCTTC	TRBV11-2	TRBJ2-1	.	15	TRBD2
CASSLPWTRTEAFF	TGTGCCAGCAGCCTGCCTTGGACACGAACTGAAGCTTTCTTT	TRBV13	TRBJ1-1	.	14	.
CASSPKTVNTEAFF	TGTGCCAGCAGCCCTAAAACAGTGAACACTGAAGCTTTCTTT	TRBV3-1/TRBV3-2	TRBJ1-1	.	14	.
CASSYSSTSPDTQYF	TGTGCCAGCAGTTACAGCTCGACTAGTCCAGATACGCAGTATTTT	TRBV6-2/TRBV6-3	TRBJ2-3	.	15	.
CASATGGGNQPQHF	TGTGCCAGCGCCACAGGGGGGGGCAATCAGCCCCAGCATTTT	TRBV28	TRBJ1-5	.	14	TRBD1
CASIRGFNNSPLHF	TGTGCCAGCATCAGGGGGTTTAATAATTCACCCCTCCACTTT	TRBV28	TRBJ1-6	.	14	TRBD1
CASRIGHLYGYTF	TGTGCCAGCAGGATTGGACATCTCTATGGCTACACCTTC	TRBV6-5	TRBJ1-2	.	13	.
CGAEQGNYGYTF	TGTGGGGCAGAACAGGGTAACTATGGCTACACCTTC	TRBV30	TRBJ1-2	.	12	.
CASSLVGAGGLTNQPQHF	TGTGCCAGCAGCCTGGTGGGAGCAGGGGGCCTTACGAATCAGCCCCAGCATTTT	TRBV7-2	TRBJ1-5	.	18	TRBD1
CASSAKTPGGYTF	TGCGCCAGCAGCGCTAAGACTCCGGGTGGCTACACCTTC	TRBV4-1	TRBJ1-2	once	13	.
CTSSQGGTGPNTEAFF	TGCACCAGCAGCCAAGGTGGAACAGGACCTAACACTGAAGCTTTCTTT	TRBV1	TRBJ1-1	.	16	.
CASSLYQIRAGGDEQFF	TGTGCCAGCAGCTTATATCAGATAAGGGCAGGGGGCGATGAGCAGTTCTTC	TRBV7-2	TRBJ2-1	few	17	TRBD1
CASSKQGGSYEQYF	TGCGCCAGCAGCAAACAGGGTGGGTCCTACGAGCAGTACTTC	TRBV5-1	TRBJ2-7	.	14	.
CASSERTGNYGYTF	TGTGCCAGCAGCGAACGGACAGGGAACTATGGCTACACCTTC	TRBV7-8	TRBJ1-2	few	14	TRBD1
CASSLGLDQPQHF	TGTGCCAGCAGCTTAGGTCTCGATCAGCCCCAGCATTTT	TRBV7-2	TRBJ1-5	once	13	.
CASSPLPGHTSRDYGYTF	TGTGCCAGTAGTCCCCTACCGGGACACACGAGTCGGGACTATGGCTACACCTTC	TRBV19	TRBJ1-2	once	18	.
CAISRDRNNQPQHF	TGTGCCATCAGCCGGGACAGAAACAATCAGCCCCAGCATTTT	TRBV10-3	TRBJ1-5	few	14	TRBD1
CASSHSPRGEAFF	TGCGCCAGCAGCCATAGCCCCAGGGGAGAAGCTTTCTTT	TRBV4-3	TRBJ1-1	.	13	.
CASSFSGTVNTEAFF	TGTGCCAGCAGCTTCTCCGGGACAGTGAACACTGAAGCTTTCTTT	TRBV5-6	TRBJ1-1	.	15	TRBD1
CASSLWASGGYEQYF	TGCGCCAGCAGCTTGTGGGCTAGCGGGGGCTACGAGCAGTACTTC	TRBV5-1	TRBJ2-7	.	15	TRBD2
CASRGRGNYGYTF	TGTGCCAGCAGGGGGAGGGGCAACTATGGCTACACCTTC	TRBV28	TRBJ1-2	.	13	.
CASSRETGNYNEQFF	TGTGCCAGCAGCCGAGAGACAGGGAACTACAATGAGCAGTTCTTC	TRBV5-5	TRBJ2-1	.	15	TRBD1
CASSSTGYEQYF	TGTGCCAGCAGCTCCACAGGATACGAGCAGTACTTC	TRBV7-3	TRBJ2-7	few	12	.
CASSPEGQGRYTF	TGTGCCAGCTCACCCGAGGGACAGGGTCGCTACACCTTC	TRBV18	TRBJ1-2	.	13	TRBD1
CASSQGLAEAFF	TGTGCCAGCAGCCAAGGGCTTGCTGAAGCTTTCTTT	TRBV3-1/TRBV3-2	TRBJ1-1	.	12	.
CASRRGLDGYTF	TGTGCCAGCAGGCGGGGGCTCGATGGCTACACCTTC	TRBV28	TRBJ1-2	once	12	.
CASSQGTGLLNTEAFF	TGTGCCAGCAGCCAAGGGACAGGCCTGCTGAACACTGAAGCTTTCTTT	TRBV4-2	TRBJ1-1	few	16	TRBD1
CASSDSGTGVSPLHF	TGTGCCAGCAGTGACTCCGGGACAGGGGTTTCACCCCTCCACTTT	TRBV25-1	TRBJ1-6	.	15	TRBD1
CASSITQGTFNEQYF	TGTGCCAGTAGTATTACGCAGGGTACGTTCAACGAGCAGTACTTC	TRBV19	TRBJ2-7	.	15	.
CAISLTSGGQRSSYEQYF	TGTGCCATCAGCCTTACTAGCGGGGGCCAGAGGAGCTCCTACGAGCAGTACTTC	TRBV10-3	TRBJ2-7	.	18	TRBD2
CASRPGQNYEQYF	TGTGCCAGCAGGCCGGGACAGAACTACGAGCAGTACTTC	TRBV6-5	TRBJ2-7	.	13	TRBD1
CASSLTGQGAFSNTDTQYF	TGCGCCAGCAGCTTAACCGGACAGGGGGCTTTTTCCAACACAGATACGCAGTATTTT	TRBV5-1	TRBJ2-3	once	19	TRBD1
CASRRDGGRETQYF	TGTGCCAGCAGACGCGACGGGGGGCGAGAGACCCAGTACTTC	TRBV7-9	TRBJ2-5	.	14	.
CASSVVGGGGGYGNTIYF	TGTGCCAGCAGCGTAGTAGGTGGGGGAGGAGGATATGGAAACACCATATATTTT	TRBV9	TRBJ1-3	.	18	.
CASSTQGQQTQFF	TGTGCCAGCAGCACTCAAGGACAGCAGACACAGTTCTTC	TRBV7-3	TRBJ2-1	.	13	.
CASSLGSRQETQYF	TGTGCCAGCAGCTTGGGATCCAGACAAGAGACCCAGTACTTC	TRBV5-4	TRBJ2-5	.	14	.
CASKRQGASYNEQFF	TGTGCCAGCAAACGACAGGGGGCTTCCTACAATGAGCAGTTCTTC	TRBV28	TRBJ2-1	.	15	TRBD1
CASSVTTTDTQYF	TGTGCCAGCAGTGTGACGACTACAGATACGCAGTATTTT	TRBV7-2	TRBJ2-3	.	13	.
CASSSGQGPYEQYF	TGTGCCAGCAGCTCCGGACAGGGGCCCTACGAGCAGTACTTC	TRBV11-2	TRBJ2-7	.	14	TRBD1
CASSLVADTEAFF	TGCGCCAGCAGCTTGGTCGCGGATACTGAAGCTTTCTTT	TRBV5-1	TRBJ1-1	.	13	.
CASSVVASEGGTQYF	TGTGCCAGCAGCGTAGTGGCTTCTGAGGGCGGGACCCAGTACTTC	TRBV9	TRBJ2-5	.	15	.
CASSEMTGSTYNEQFF	TGTGCCAGCAGTGAAATGACAGGGTCAACCTACAATGAGCAGTTCTTC	TRBV25-1	TRBJ2-1	.	16	TRBD1
CAWAGGGSQETQYF	TGTGCCTGGGCTGGGGGGGGAAGCCAAGAGACCCAGTACTTC	TRBV30	TRBJ2-5	.	14	TRBD2
CASSGYRGIGSGANVLTF	TGTGCCAGCAGCGGTTACAGGGGGATCGGCTCTGGGGCCAACGTCCTGACTTTC	TRBV7-3	TRBJ2-6	.	18	TRBD1